These T cell receptor beta chains were read from a single sample in a study of blood T cells in healthy people across ages. MiXCR, applied by TCRdb to the 5' RACE reads, yields one record per CDR3 protein. In the table there are roughly 1.7 million distinct CDR3 sequences, about 35% of which are singletons. Material: blood. These receptors were obtained from a woman younger than 45 in good health. Each CDR3 is given with its conserved first and last residue. D genes are given only for firm matches. For some rows the clone size is stated as once, few or many, or as a class when expanded; others skip it.

j_gene | d_gene | v_gene | abundance | CDR3nt | CDR3aa
TRBJ2-3 | - | TRBV3-1 | - | TGTGCCAGCAGAGTCGGCAAGCTCAGCACAGATACGCAGTATTTT | CASRVGKLSTDTQYF
TRBJ2-2 | TRBD2 | TRBV29-1 | few | TGCAGCGCTGCGGGCGGGAGAGCCGGGGAGCTGTTTTTT | CSAAGGRAGELFF
TRBJ1-2 | - | TRBV4-1 | few | TGCGCCAGCAGCGGACTCTCCTATGGCTACACCTTC | CASSGLSYGYTF
TRBJ2-1 | - | TRBV4-2 | few | TGTGCCAGCAGACCCTCAGGAACCACTGACAATGAGCAGTTCTTC | CASRPSGTTDNEQFF
TRBJ2-4 | TRBD2 | TRBV6-1 | - | TGTGCCAGCACCTTTAGCGGGAGGCAGGCGGGAAACATTCAGTACTTC | CASTFSGRQAGNIQYF
TRBJ1-5 | TRBD1 | TRBV3-1 | few | TGTGCCAGCAGCCAATTAGGACAGGGGGATCAGCCCCAGCATTTT | CASSQLGQGDQPQHF
TRBJ2-1 | - | TRBV11-2 | - | TGTGCCAGCAGCGCTAATTACAATGAGCAGTTCTTC | CASSANYNEQFF
TRBJ2-2 | TRBD2 | TRBV27 | - | TGTGCCAGCAGAAGCGGGGGGGCGAATGCCGGGGAGCTGTTTTTT | CASRSGGANAGELFF
TRBJ2-5 | - | TRBV28 | - | TGTGCCAGCAGTATTCCGGGGCCAGAGACCCAGTACTTC | CASSIPGPETQYF
TRBJ2-2 | - | TRBV12-3/TRBV12-4 | - | TGTGCCAGCAGCCTTCGGGGGAAAGCCACCGGGGAGCTGTTTTTT | CASSLRGKATGELFF
TRBJ2-3 | TRBD2 | TRBV20-1 | few | TGCAGTGCTATTAGCGGGATCCCGCCGGTGTCCTTGACAGATACGCAGTATTTT | CSAISGIPPVSLTDTQYF
TRBJ2-7 | - | TRBV2 | few | TGTGCCAGCAGTGAAGAGGCCGTGGGCAGAGCCTACGAGCAGTACTTC | CASSEEAVGRAYEQYF
TRBJ2-1 | - | TRBV2 | few | TGTGCCAGCAGTGGACTAGTTTTTGACAATGAGCAGTTCTTC | CASSGLVFDNEQFF
TRBJ2-1 | TRBD2 | TRBV20-1 | - | TGCAGTGCTAGGGGTGGAAGCGGGGTCCCCTCCTACAATGAGCAGTTCTTC | CSARGGSGVPSYNEQFF
TRBJ2-7 | - | TRBV27 | - | TGTGCCAGCAGTTTATTTACGGGGACCTACGAGCAGTACTTC | CASSLFTGTYEQYF
TRBJ2-2 | - | TRBV20-1 | - | TGCAGCGCTCAGACTGGCGGGCACTGCACCGGGGAGCTGTTTTTT | CSAQTGGHCTGELFF
TRBJ2-7 | - | TRBV5-8 | - | TGTGCCAGCAGCTTGGGATGGTACGAGCAGTACTTC | CASSLGWYEQYF
TRBJ2-5 | TRBD1 | TRBV6-1 | few | TGTGCCAGCAGTGAAAACCCCTACAGGGGTGGTCAGGAGACCCAGTACTTC | CASSENPYRGGQETQYF
TRBJ1-2 | - | TRBV20-1 | - | TGCAGTGCTAGAGATTGGAAGGAAGGCTATGGCTACACCTTC | CSARDWKEGYGYTF
TRBJ2-1 | - | TRBV12-3/TRBV12-4 | - | TGTGCCAGCACCGCCCAGGATTATGAGCAGTTCTTC | CASTAQDYEQFF
TRBJ2-7 | TRBD1 | TRBV3-1 | - | TGTGCCAGCAGCCAAGGTATCCGGACAGGCCCCTACGAGCAGTACTTC | CASSQGIRTGPYEQYF
TRBJ1-1 | - | TRBV7-9 | - | TGTGCCAGCAGCCCCCCGAGGGAGGTGAACACTGAAGCTTTCTTT | CASSPPREVNTEAFF
TRBJ2-3 | TRBD2 | TRBV7-3 | few | TGTGCCAGCAGCTTGGATGGACTAGCGGGAGTTGCCCGCACAGATACGCAGTATTTT | CASSLDGLAGVARTDTQYF
TRBJ2-7 | TRBD2 | TRBV3-1 | few | TGTGCCAGCAGCCATACCGGGGGGGAGGACTACGAGCAGTACTTC | CASSHTGGEDYEQYF
TRBJ2-2 | TRBD2 | TRBV4-2 | few | TGTGCCAGCCGCCCTAGCGGGAACGGGGGCGGGGAGCTGTTTTTT | CASRPSGNGGGELFF
TRBJ2-2 | TRBD2 | TRBV27 | - | TGTGCCAGCAGTTCGCTAACGACTAGCGGGAGGGCCTGGGGCACCGGGGAGCTGTTTTTT | CASSSLTTSGRAWGTGELFF
TRBJ2-5 | TRBD2 | TRBV3-1 | few | TGTGCCAGCAGCCATTCGGGACTAGCGGTTCAAGAGACCCAGTACTTC | CASSHSGLAVQETQYF
TRBJ2-5 | TRBD1 | TRBV13 | - | TGTGCCAGCAGCTTGGGGGAGGACAGGGGGCTTCAAGAGACCCAGTACTTC | CASSLGEDRGLQETQYF
TRBJ2-7 | - | TRBV12-3/TRBV12-4 | many | TGTGCCAGCAGTTTAGGAGGGCCCAACGAGCAGTACTTC | CASSLGGPNEQYF
TRBJ2-7 | TRBD2 | TRBV20-1 | few | TGCAGTGCTAGAGATGACGGAGCGGGGGCCCACGGCGAGCAGTACTTC | CSARDDGAGAHGEQYF
TRBJ2-1 | - | TRBV9 | few | TGTGCCAGCAGCGACGGTAGCGACTTAAATGAGCAGTTCTTC | CASSDGSDLNEQFF
TRBJ2-5 | - | TRBV29-1 | many | TGCAGCGTTGAAGGGGGGGGCAATGAAGGGACCCAGTACTTC | CSVEGGGNEGTQYF
TRBJ1-4 | - | TRBV7-8 | - | TGTGCCAGCAGCTTAGGTCCGACGGGAGTTAATGAAAAACTGTTTTTT | CASSLGPTGVNEKLFF
TRBJ2-7 | TRBD2 | TRBV5-1 | - | TGCGCCAGCAGCCCCCTGACTAGCGGGAGTGTCTACGAGCAGTACTTC | CASSPLTSGSVYEQYF
TRBJ2-7 | TRBD1 | TRBV7-8 | once | TGTGCCAGCAGCTTAGAGATTAGATCAGGGGGCGAGCAGTACTTC | CASSLEIRSGGEQYF
TRBJ2-2 | TRBD1 | TRBV7-9 | - | TGTGCCAGCAGCGCGCACAGGGGTGGGGCCGGGGAGCTGTTTTTT | CASSAHRGGAGELFF
TRBJ2-3 | - | TRBV10-3 | - | TGTGCCGTCAGTGACCTAGGACTCCCAAGCTACACTAGCACAGATACGCAGTATTTT | CAVSDLGLPSYTSTDTQYF
TRBJ1-6 | - | TRBV5-1 | - | TGCGCCAGCAGCTTGGTTGGGGCGAGTAATTCACCCCTCCACTTT | CASSLVGASNSPLHF
TRBJ1-5 | - | TRBV6-5 | few | TGTGCCAGCAGTTACGATGGGACTAATCAGCCCCAGCATTTT | CASSYDGTNQPQHF
TRBJ1-2 | - | TRBV5-4 | - | TGTGCCAGCAGCTTCGGACAGACACTTGGCACCTTC | CASSFGQTLGTF
TRBJ2-7 | TRBD2 | TRBV2 | - | TGTGCCAGCAGTGCTCCAGGAGCGGGAACCTACGAGCAGTACTTC | CASSAPGAGTYEQYF
TRBJ1-6 | - | TRBV6-1 | - | TGTGCCACCAGAAGAGGCAGCTCCTATAATTCACCCCTCCACTTT | CATRRGSSYNSPLHF
TRBJ2-5 | - | TRBV10-3 | few | TGTGCCATCAGTGTACGCGGGGAAGAGACCCAGTACTTC | CAISVRGEETQYF
TRBJ1-1 | TRBD1 | TRBV10-2 | - | TGCGCCAGCAGCCCCAGGGGGCAGAGCACTGAAGATTTCTTT | CASSPRGQSTEDFF
TRBJ2-3 | - | TRBV20-1 | - | TGCAGTGCTAGAGTAAGGGGAAGGGGTGATACGCAGTATTTT | CSARVRGRGDTQYF
TRBJ1-2 | TRBD1 | TRBV6-5 | - | TGTGCCAGCAGTTCCCCGGGACAGGCCCAGCGGAATGGCTACACCTTC | CASSSPGQAQRNGYTF
TRBJ2-1 | TRBD2 | TRBV29-1 | - | TGCAGCGTTGAGCATAGCGGGGGGGCTGGAAATGAGCAGTTCTTC | CSVEHSGGAGNEQFF
TRBJ2-1 | - | TRBV6-5 | - | TGTGCCAGCAGTTACTCCAGGGGAACCTACAATGAGCAGTTCTTC | CASSYSRGTYNEQFF
TRBJ2-1 | TRBD2 | TRBV20-1 | few | TGCAGTGCGGAAATTAGCGGGGGGAGGGACCACAATGAGCAGTTCTTC | CSAEISGGRDHNEQFF
TRBJ1-2 | TRBD1 | TRBV6-1 | many | TGTGCCAGCAGCACCCGGGACAGATCGTTCTACACCTTC | CASSTRDRSFYTF
TRBJ2-1 | TRBD2 | TRBV5-1 | - | TGCGCCAGCAGCTTTGCCGGGGGGGCGTCTAATGAGCAGTTCTTC | CASSFAGGASNEQFF
TRBJ1-1 | - | TRBV6-1 | - | TGTGCCAGCAGCTATTTAGGGGGGGCTGAAGCTTTCTTT | CASSYLGGAEAFF
TRBJ2-6 | TRBD1 | TRBV12-3/TRBV12-4 | few | TGTGCCAGCAGTTTAACAGGACAGGTGTCTGGGGCCAACGTCCTGACTTTC | CASSLTGQVSGANVLTF
TRBJ1-5 | - | TRBV10-3 | - | TGTGCCATCACAAAGGACCCCGATGGCAATCAGCCCCAGCATTTT | CAITKDPDGNQPQHF
TRBJ2-5 | - | TRBV20-1 | few | TGCAGTGCTAGGACAGGTGCTGGTGGGACCCAGTACTTC | CSARTGAGGTQYF